One and the same sample provided the 18 T cell receptor beta chains below, sequenced in a study of post-analysis software for immune sequencing data. Study findings and constraints: When patients were compared with controls, about 5 TRBV segments were more frequent, TRBV5-6, TRBV5-1 and TRBV20-1 among them.

No antigen has been identified for these receptors. TCR beta libraries were prepared from cDNA with unique molecular identifiers. MiXCR, applied by TCRdb to the PCR reads, yields one record per CDR3 protein. The sample contains around 770,000 distinct CDR3 sequences, around 42% of which appear only once. Sequencing was performed on blood. Receptors originate from a girl aged 10 to 17 with multiple sclerosis.

This clonotype was seen only a few times. J is TRBJ2-7 and V is TRBV7-8, with D hard to call. The germline gives CDR1 SGHVS, CDR2 FQNEAQ. The CDR3 is 16 amino acids. V was trimmed by 1 base and J by 1 base, leaving 14 bases between them. The CDR3 bases are TGTGCCAGCAGCTTAGTGGGCCAGGCCGGGTCCTACGAGCAGTACTTC. Encoded protein: CASSLVGQAGSYEQYF.

V is TRBV12-3 or TRBV12-4 and J is TRBJ1-5; TRBD1 agrees at 7 bases. Germline trimming cut 1 base from V and 3 bases from J; bases unmatched to any gene: 3. The CDR3 is 15 amino acids. Here the CDR3 DNA reads TGTGCCAGCAGTTTAGAGGGACAGTTCAATCAGCCCCAGCATTTT. It encodes CASSLEGQFNQPQHF.

The V call is TRBV19, the J call TRBJ2-7; D ambiguous. Trimming removed 6 bases at V and 3 bases at J, with 15 bases between. The CDR3 consists of 14 residues. The germline V gene has CDR1 LNHDA and CDR2 SQIVND (reference sequence). The CDR3 reads CASRPRAESYEQYF. CDR3 in DNA: TGTGCCAGTAGACCCCGGGCTGAAAGCTACGAGCAGTACTTC.

V and J are TRBV28 and TRBJ2-7, with TRBD2 matching 10 bases. The CDR3 length is 18 residues. Per germline, CDR1 MDHEN and CDR2 SYDVKM. V shed 3 bases, J shed 2 bases, and the junction held 13 bases outside the gene matches. As DNA, the CDR3 is TGTGCCAGCAGTTTCCAGAACATAGTACTAGCGGGGCCCTACGAGCAGTACTTC. As protein: CASSFQNIVLAGPYEQYF.

The genes are TRBV7-2 and TRBJ2-1, with TRBD2 identical over 11 bases. Germline CDR1 SGHTA, CDR2 FQGNSA. Trimming cost V 1 base and J 8 bases; bases outside gene matches: 7. This CDR3 is built from 16 residues. The CDR3 region has the DNA TGTGCCAGCAGCTTAGGGCTAGCGGGAGGACCGGATGAGCAGTTCTTC. Protein: CASSLGLAGGPDEQFF.

The CDR3 DNA sequence: TGCAGTGCTAGAGATACCAGCTCCTACAATGAGCAGTTCTTC. This gives the protein CSARDTSSYNEQFF. The chain uses TRBV20-1 and TRBJ2-1; no reliable D call. V lost 0 bases to trimming and J lost 0 bases, with 6 bases between them. Germline CDR1 reads DFQATT; CDR2 reads SNEGSKA (reference sequence). This CDR3 is built from 14 residues.

This clonotype was observed a handful of times. This sequence joins TRBV29-1 and TRBJ2-1, with 9 bases identical to TRBD2. With 7 bases clipped from V and 7 bases from J, the junction kept 14 bases outside the gene matches. The length of the CDR3 is 15 residues. CDR1 and CDR2 (germline): SQVTM, ANQGSEA. CDR3 DNA: TGCAGCGGTGGCCCCCCTGCTAGCGGGAAGAATGAGCAGTTCTTC. This codes for CSGGPPASGKNEQFF.

This clonotype was counted a few times. The chain combines TRBV27 with TRBJ2-7; TRBD1 agrees at 7 bases. The CDR3 sequence is 13 residues long. Germline trimming cut 8 bases from V and 2 bases from J; bases unmatched to any gene: 6. CDR1 and CDR2 from the germline V gene are MNHEY and SMNVEV (reference sequence). The CDR3 region has the DNA TGTGCCAGCTGGGGCAGGGGGACCTACGAGCAGTACTTC. It encodes CASWGRGTYEQYF.

The chain links TRBV6-6 to TRBJ1-1; 7 bases line up with TRBD1. This CDR3 is built from 15 residues. Losses at the gene ends were 7 bases for V and 4 bases for J; bases not matched to a gene: 12. The germline V gene encodes CDR1 MNHNY and CDR2 SVGAGI (reference sequence). The CDR3 sequence: CASNYDRARGTEAFF. The DNA for the CDR3 is TGTGCCAGCAACTATGACAGGGCAAGGGGCACTGAAGCTTTCTTT.

This chain uses TRBV5-1 with TRBJ2-3; TRBD2 agrees at 7 bases. V dropped 4 bases and J dropped 3; count of bases not matched to a gene: 11. This CDR3 has 16 amino acids. Germline V gene data show CDR1 as SGHRS and CDR2 as YFSETQ. This CDR3 reads CASSLRTRQGTDTQYF. DNA of the CDR3: TGCGCCAGCAGCCTAAGGACTAGGCAGGGTACAGATACGCAGTATTTT.

About this clonotype: Mismatch with germline at one junction end may stem from a read error. V is TRBV25-1 and J is TRBJ2-1; 10 bases map to TRBD1. The CDR3 totals 18 residues. Germline CDR1 MGHDK, CDR2 SYGVNS. CDR3 sequence (DNA): TGTGCCAGCAGTGAATTCTTTCTGAGGGACAGGGGAAGCAATAAGCAGTTCTTC. Translation gives CASSEFFLRDRGSNKQFF.

The chain has TRBV27 and TRBJ2-3, with a tentative D call TRBD1 (6 bases). This CDR3 has 15 amino acids. From germline, CDR1 is MNHEY and CDR2 SMNVEV (reference sequence). The V end lost 3 bases, the J end lost 2 bases, and 12 bases lay between the germline ends. CDR3 in amino acids: CASSFQGPDTDTQYF. Here the CDR3 DNA reads TGTGCCAGCAGTTTCCAGGGGCCGGACACAGATACGCAGTATTTT.

The V gene is TRBV12-3 or TRBV12-4, the J gene TRBJ1-3, with D possibly matching TRBD1 (6 bases). This CDR3 has 15 amino acids. Deletions cut 1 base from V and 5 bases from J, with 12 bases between. The CDR3, as DNA: TGTGCCAGCAGTTTAGAGACAGGCCGTCGAAACACCATATATTTT. Its protein is CASSLETGRRNTIYF.

The CDR3 is CSASTLADTFF. Here the CDR3 DNA reads TGCAGTGCTAGTACACTAGCGGATACGTTCTTC. The rearrangement uses TRBV20-1 and TRBJ2-1; the match to TRBD2 covers 8 bases. CDR1 DFQATT and CDR2 SNEGSKA come from the germline V gene (reference sequence). Germline trimming cut 3 bases from V and 15 bases from J; bases unmatched to any gene: 7. CDR3 length: 11 residues.

This clonotype was seen a handful of times. CDR3 amino acids: CASSFLGGRVYNEQFF. In nucleotides, the CDR3 is TGCGCCAGCAGCTTTTTAGGGGGCAGGGTTTACAATGAGCAGTTCTTC. The chain couples TRBV5-1 to TRBJ2-1, with 7 bases that match TRBD1. The CDR3 has 16 residues. CDR1 is SGHRS, CDR2 YFSETQ, per germline. J gave up 4 bases and V 2 bases, and 9 bases lay outside the gene matches.

The chain combines TRBV9 with TRBJ1-2, with 10 bases lining up with TRBD1. V trimming: 3 bases; J trimming: 8 bases; junction bases outside the gene matches: 16. CDR3 length: 17 residues. Germline V gives CDR1 SGDLS, CDR2 YYNGEE. In DNA, the CDR3 is TGTGCCAGCAGCGCCCGACAGGGGGCCGATGGGCACGAAGGCTACACCTTC. Amino acids: CASSARQGADGHEGYTF.

This clonotype was detected a few times. This chain links TRBV20-1 with TRBJ1-5; maybe TRBD1 (6 bases). Germline V CDR1 and CDR2: DFQATT, SNEGSKA (reference sequence). V was shortened by 0 bases and J by 1 base, with 13 bases between the two germline ends. CDR3 length: 16 residues. In DNA, the CDR3 is TGCAGTGCTAGAGATCTAGCAGGGGTGAGCAATCAGCCCCAGCATTTT. Protein: CSARDLAGVSNQPQHF.

This clonotype was recorded a few times. The J gene is TRBJ2-7, the V gene TRBV20-1; a weak D match, TRBD2 (5 bases). This CDR3 has 15 residues. V was pared by 5 bases and J by 1 base, with 18 bases between. The germline V gene has CDR1 DFQATT and CDR2 SNEGSKA (reference sequence). The CDR3 DNA reads as TGCAGTGCTGTACCCGGGAATAGAAGGTCCTACGAGCAGTACTTC. Translated, it gives CSAVPGNRRSYEQYF.